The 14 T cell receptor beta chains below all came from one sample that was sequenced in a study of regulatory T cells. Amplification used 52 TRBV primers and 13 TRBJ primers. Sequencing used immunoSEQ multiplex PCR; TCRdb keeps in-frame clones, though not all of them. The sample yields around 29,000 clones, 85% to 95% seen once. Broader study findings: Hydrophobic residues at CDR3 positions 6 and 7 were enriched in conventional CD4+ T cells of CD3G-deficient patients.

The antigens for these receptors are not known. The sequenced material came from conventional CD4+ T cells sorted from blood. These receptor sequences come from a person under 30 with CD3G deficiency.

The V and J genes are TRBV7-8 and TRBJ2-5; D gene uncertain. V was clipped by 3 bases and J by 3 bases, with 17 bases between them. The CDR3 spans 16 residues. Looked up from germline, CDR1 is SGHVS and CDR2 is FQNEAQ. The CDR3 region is CASSFTGLSPKETQYF. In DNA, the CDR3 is TGTGCCAGCAGCTTTACCGGCTTGTCGCCAAAAGAGACCCAGTACTTC. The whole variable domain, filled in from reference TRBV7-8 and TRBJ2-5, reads GAGVSQSPRYKVAKRGQDVALRCDPISGHVSLFWYQQALGQGPEFLTYFQNEAQLDKSGLPSDRFFAERPEGSVSTLKIQRTQQEDSAVYLCASSFTGLSPKETQYFGPGTRLLVL.

The CDR3 bases are TGCAGCGCCCGGGAGGGGGGGGCGGGTGAGCAGTTCTTC. Translated, it gives CSAREGGAGEQFF. This chain uses TRBV29-1 with TRBJ2-1; TRBD2 agrees at 8 bases. The trim removed 7 bases at V and 9 bases at J, leaving 11 bases unmatched. Germline CDR1 and CDR2: SQVTM and ANQGSEA. The CDR3 length is 13 residues.

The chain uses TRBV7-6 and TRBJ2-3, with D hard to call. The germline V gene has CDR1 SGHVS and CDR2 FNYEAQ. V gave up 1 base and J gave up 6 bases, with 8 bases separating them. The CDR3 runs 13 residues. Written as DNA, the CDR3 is TGTGCCAGCAGCTTAGGGAACTCGGATACGCAGTATTTT. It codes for CASSLGNSDTQYF.

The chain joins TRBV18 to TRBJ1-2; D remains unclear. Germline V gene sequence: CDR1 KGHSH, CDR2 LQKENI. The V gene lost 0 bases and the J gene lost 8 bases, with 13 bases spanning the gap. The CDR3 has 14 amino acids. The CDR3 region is CASSPPEGVYGYTF. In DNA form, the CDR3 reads TGTGCCAGCTCACCACCGGAGGGAGTATACGGCTACACCTTC.

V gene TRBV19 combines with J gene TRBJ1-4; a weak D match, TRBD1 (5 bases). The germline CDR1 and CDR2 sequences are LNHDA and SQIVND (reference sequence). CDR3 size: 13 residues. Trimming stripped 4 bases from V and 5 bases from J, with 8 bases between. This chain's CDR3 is CASSRRQNEKLFF. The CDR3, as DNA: TGTGCCAGTAGTAGAAGACAGAATGAAAAACTGTTTTTT.

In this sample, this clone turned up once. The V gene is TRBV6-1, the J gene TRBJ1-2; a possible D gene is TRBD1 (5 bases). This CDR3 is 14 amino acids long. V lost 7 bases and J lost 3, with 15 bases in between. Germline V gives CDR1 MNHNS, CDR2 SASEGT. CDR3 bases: TGTGCCAGCAAACAGGAGTTATTCGACTATGGCTACACCTTC. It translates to CASKQELFDYGYTF.

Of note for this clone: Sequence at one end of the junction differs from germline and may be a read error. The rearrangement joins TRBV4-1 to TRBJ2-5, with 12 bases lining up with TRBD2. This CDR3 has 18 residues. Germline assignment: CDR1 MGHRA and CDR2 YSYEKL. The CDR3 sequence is CASSQVRWTSGARETQYF. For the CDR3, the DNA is TGCGCCAGCAGTCAAGTGAGGTGGACTAGCGGGGCCCGGGAGACCCAGTACTTC.

CDR3 sequence (DNA): TGTGCCAGCAGTTCAGCCTGGGGAACTGAAGCTTTCTTT. Protein sequence: CASSSAWGTEAFF. The chain uses TRBV6-6 and TRBJ1-1; D unresolved. Looked up from germline, CDR1 is MNHNY and CDR2 is SVGAGI (reference sequence). The CDR3 sequence is 13 residues long. Trimming removed 4 bases from V and 5 bases from J, with 11 bases in between.

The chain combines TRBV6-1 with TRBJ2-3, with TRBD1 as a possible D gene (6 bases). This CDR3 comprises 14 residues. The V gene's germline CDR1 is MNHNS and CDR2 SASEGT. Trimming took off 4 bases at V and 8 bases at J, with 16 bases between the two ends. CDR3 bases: TGTGCCAGCAGTGTCCAAGGGGGTCCAGTTACGCAGTATTTT. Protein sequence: CASSVQGGPVTQYF.

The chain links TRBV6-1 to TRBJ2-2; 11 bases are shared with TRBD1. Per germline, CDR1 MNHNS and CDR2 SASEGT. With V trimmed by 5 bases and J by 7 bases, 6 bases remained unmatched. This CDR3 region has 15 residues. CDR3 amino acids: CASSLRTGGIGELFF. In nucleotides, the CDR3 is TGTGCCAGCAGTCTACGGACAGGGGGCATCGGGGAGCTGTTTTTT.

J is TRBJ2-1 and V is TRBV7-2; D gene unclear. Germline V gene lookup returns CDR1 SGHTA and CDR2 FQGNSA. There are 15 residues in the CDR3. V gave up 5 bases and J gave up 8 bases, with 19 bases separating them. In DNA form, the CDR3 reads TGTGCCAGCAGCCAAGGGCTAGGGTGGCGAGATGAGCAGTTCTTC. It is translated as CASSQGLGWRDEQFF.

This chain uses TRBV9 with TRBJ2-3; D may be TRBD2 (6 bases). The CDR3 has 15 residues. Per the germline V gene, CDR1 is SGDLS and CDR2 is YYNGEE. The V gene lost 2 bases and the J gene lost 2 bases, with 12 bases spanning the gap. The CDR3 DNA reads TGTGCCAGCAGCGTCGTTGGGGGGTTCACAGATACGCAGTATTTT. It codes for CASSVVGGFTDTQYF.

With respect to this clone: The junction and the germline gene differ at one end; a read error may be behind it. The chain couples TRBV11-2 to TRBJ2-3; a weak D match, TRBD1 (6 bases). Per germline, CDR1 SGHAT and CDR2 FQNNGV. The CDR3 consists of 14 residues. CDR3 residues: CANSLRGSTDTQYF. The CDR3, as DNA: TGTGCCAACAGCTTAAGGGGGTCCACAGATACGCAGTATTTT. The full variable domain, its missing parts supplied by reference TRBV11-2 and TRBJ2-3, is EAGVAQSPRYKIIEKRQSVAFWCNPISGHATLYWYQQILGQGPKLLIQFQNNGVVDDSQLPKDRFSAERLKGVDSTLKIQPAKLEDSAVYLCANSLRGSTDTQYFGPGTRLTVL.

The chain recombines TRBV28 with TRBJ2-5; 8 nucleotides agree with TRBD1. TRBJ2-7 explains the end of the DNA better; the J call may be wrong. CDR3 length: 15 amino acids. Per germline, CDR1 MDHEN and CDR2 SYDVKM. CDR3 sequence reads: CASSSQGANFDEQYF. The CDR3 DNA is TGTGCCAGCAGTTCGCAGGGGGCAAACTTTGACGAGCAGTACTTC.